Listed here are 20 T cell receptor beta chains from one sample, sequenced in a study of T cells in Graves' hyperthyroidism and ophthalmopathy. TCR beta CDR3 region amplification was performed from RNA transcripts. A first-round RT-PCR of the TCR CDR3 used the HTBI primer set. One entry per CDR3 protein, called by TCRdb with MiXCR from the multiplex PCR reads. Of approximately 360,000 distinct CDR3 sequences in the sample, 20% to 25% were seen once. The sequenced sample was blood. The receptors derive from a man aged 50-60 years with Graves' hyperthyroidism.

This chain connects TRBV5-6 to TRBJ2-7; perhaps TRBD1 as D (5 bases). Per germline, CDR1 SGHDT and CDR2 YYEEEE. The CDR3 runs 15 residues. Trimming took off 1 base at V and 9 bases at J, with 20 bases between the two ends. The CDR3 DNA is TGTGCCAGCAGCTTGATAGCAACAGGCCCGGGTGGGCAGTACTTC. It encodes CASSLIATGPGGQYF.

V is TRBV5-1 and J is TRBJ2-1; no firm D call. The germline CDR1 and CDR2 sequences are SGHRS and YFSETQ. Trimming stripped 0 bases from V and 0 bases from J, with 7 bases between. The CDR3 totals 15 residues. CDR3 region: CASSLEHRSYNEQFF. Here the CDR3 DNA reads TGCGCCAGCAGCTTGGAGCACCGCTCCTACAATGAGCAGTTCTTC.

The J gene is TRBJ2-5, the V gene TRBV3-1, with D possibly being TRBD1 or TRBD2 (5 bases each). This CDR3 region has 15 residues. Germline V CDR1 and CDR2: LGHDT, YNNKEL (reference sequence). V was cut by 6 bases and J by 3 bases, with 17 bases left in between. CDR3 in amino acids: CASSRAGTKKETQYF. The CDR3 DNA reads TGTGCCAGCAGTCGCGCCGGGACCAAAAAAGAGACCCAGTACTTC.

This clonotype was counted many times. The CDR3 here is CASSRTGSYEQYF. The DNA of the CDR3 is TGTGCCAGCAGCCGGACAGGTTCCTACGAGCAGTACTTC. This chain links TRBV7-6 with TRBJ2-7, with 7 bases lining up with TRBD1. Germline CDR1 is SGHVS and CDR2 is FNYEAQ. This CDR3 is built from 13 residues. Germline trimming cut 5 bases from V and 1 base from J; bases unmatched to any gene: 2. Full variable domain (remainder filled in from reference TRBV7-6 and TRBJ2-7): GAGVSQSPRYKVTKRGQDVALRCDPISGHVSLYWYRQALGQGPEFLTYFNYEAQQDKSGLPNDRFSAERPEGSISTLTIQRTEQRDSAMYRCASSRTGSYEQYFGPGTRLTVT.

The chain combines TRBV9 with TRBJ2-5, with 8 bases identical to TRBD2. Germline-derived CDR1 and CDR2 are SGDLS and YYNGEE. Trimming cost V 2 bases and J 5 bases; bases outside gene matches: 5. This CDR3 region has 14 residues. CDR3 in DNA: TGTGCCAGCAGCGTGGGCGGGGGGAAGGAGACCCAGTACTTC. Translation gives CASSVGGGKETQYF.

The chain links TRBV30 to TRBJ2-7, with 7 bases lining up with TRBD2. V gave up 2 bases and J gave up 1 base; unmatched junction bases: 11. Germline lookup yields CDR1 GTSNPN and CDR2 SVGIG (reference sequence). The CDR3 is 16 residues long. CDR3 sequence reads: CAWSPKTSDSSYEQYF. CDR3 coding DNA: TGTGCCTGGAGTCCCAAAACTAGCGACAGTTCCTACGAGCAGTACTTC.

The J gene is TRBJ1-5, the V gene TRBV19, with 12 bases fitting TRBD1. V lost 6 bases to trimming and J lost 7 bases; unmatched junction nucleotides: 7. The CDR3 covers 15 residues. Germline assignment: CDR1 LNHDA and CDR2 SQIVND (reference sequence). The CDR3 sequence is CASSRDRGRMQPQHF. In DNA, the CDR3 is TGTGCCAGTAGCCGGGACAGGGGGCGAATGCAGCCCCAGCATTTT.

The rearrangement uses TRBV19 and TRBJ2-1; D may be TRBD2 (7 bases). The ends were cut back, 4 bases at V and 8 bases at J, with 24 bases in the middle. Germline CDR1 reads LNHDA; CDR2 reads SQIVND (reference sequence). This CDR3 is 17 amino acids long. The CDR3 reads CASSNRPGGRSGDEQFF. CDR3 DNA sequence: TGTGCCAGTAGTAACCGACCGGGGGGACGGTCAGGGGATGAGCAGTTCTTC.

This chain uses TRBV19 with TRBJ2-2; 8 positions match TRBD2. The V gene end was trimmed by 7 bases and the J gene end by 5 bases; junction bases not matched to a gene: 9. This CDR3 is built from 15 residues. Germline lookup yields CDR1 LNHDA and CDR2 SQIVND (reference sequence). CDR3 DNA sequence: TGTGCCAGTAAGAGGGGACTAGAGTATACCGGGGAGCTGTTTTTT. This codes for CASKRGLEYTGELFF.

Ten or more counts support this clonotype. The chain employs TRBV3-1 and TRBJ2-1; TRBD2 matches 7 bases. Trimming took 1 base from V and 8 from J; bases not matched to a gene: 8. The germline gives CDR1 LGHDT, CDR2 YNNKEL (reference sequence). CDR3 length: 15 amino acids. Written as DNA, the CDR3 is TGTGCCAGCAGCCAAGGTAGCGGGTTCGAAGATGAGCAGTTCTTC. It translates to CASSQGSGFEDEQFF.

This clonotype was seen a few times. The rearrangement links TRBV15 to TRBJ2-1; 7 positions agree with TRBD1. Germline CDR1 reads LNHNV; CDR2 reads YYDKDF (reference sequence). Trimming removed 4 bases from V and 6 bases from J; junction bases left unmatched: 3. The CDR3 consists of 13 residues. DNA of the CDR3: TGTGCCACCAGCAACAGGGGTTTCAATGAGCAGTTCTTC. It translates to CATSNRGFNEQFF. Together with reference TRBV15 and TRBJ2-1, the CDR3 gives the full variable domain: DAMVIQNPRYQVTQFGKPVTLSCSQTLNHNVMYWYQQKSSQAPKLLFHYYDKDFNNEADTPDNFQSRRPNTSFCFLDIRSPGLGDTAMYLCATSNRGFNEQFFGPGTRLTVL.

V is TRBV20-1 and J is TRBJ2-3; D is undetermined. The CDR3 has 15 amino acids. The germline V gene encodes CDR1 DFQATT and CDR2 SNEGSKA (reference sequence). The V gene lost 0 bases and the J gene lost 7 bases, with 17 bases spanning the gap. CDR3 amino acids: CSARDYKASSNTQYF. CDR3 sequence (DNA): TGCAGTGCTAGAGATTATAAGGCTAGTTCCAATACGCAGTATTTT.

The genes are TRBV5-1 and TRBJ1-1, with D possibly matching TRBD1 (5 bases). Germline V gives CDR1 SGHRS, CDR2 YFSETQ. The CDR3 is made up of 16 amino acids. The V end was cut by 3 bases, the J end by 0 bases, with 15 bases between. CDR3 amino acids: CASSSEGNGMNTEAFF. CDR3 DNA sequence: TGCGCCAGCAGCTCAGAGGGGAACGGAATGAACACTGAAGCTTTCTTT.

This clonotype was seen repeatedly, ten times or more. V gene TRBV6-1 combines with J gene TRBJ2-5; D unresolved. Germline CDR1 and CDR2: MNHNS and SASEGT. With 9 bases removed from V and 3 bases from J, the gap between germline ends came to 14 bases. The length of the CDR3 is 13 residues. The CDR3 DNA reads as TGTGCCAGTCTACCCGACGGAAAAGAGACCCAGTACTTC. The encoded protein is CASLPDGKETQYF.

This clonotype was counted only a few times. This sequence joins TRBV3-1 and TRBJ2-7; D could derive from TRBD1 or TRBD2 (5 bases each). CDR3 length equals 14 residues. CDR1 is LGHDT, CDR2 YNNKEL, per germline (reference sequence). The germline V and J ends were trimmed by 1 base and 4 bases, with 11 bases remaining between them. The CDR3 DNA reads TGTGCCAGCAGCCAAGCCACTAGGGGTTACGAGCAGTACTTC. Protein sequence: CASSQATRGYEQYF.

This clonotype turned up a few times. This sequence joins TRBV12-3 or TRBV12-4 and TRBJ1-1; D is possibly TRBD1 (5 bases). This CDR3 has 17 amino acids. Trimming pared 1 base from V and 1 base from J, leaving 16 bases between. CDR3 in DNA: TGTGCCAGCAGTTTAGAGGGACCCCCGAGGACGAACACTGAAGCTTTCTTT. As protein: CASSLEGPPRTNTEAFF.

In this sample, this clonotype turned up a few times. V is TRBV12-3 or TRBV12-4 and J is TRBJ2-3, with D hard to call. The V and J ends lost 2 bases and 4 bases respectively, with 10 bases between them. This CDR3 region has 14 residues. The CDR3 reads CASSLKATSDTQYF. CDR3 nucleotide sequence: TGTGCCAGCAGTTTAAAGGCTACGTCAGATACGCAGTATTTT.

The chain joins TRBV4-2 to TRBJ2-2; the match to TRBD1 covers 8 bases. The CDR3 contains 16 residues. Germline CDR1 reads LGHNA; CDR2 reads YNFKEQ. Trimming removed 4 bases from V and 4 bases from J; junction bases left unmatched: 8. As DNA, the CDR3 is TGTGCCAGCAGCCTGGGCAGGGGGCGCGTCACCGGGGAGCTGTTTTTT. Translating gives CASSLGRGRVTGELFF.

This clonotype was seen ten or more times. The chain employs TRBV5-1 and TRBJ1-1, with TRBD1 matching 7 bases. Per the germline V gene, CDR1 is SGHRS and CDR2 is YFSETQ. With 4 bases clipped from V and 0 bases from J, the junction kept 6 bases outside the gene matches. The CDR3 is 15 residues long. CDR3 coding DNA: TGCGCCAGCAGCCTGAGGACAGGTATGAACACTGAAGCTTTCTTT. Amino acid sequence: CASSLRTGMNTEAFF.

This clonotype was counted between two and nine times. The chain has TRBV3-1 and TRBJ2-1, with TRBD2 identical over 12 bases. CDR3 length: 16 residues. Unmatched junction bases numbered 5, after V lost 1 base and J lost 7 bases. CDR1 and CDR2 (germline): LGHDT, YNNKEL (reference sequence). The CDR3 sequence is CASSQGLAGAQNEQFF. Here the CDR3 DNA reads TGTGCCAGCAGCCAAGGACTAGCGGGAGCACAAAATGAGCAGTTCTTC.